The 25 T cell receptor beta chains below all came from one sample that was sequenced in a study of T cells in Graves' hyperthyroidism and ophthalmopathy. RNA transcripts gave rise to amplified TCR beta CDR3 regions. A first-round RT-PCR of the TCR CDR3 used the HTBI primer set. TCRdb ran MiXCR on the multiplex PCR reads and lists one entry per CDR3 protein. The table lists 500,000 or so distinct CDR3 sequences, roughly 15% of them singletons. Sequencing input: blood. The source of these receptors is a woman between 25 and 40 years old with Graves' ophthalmopathy.

In this sample, this clonotype turned up many times. The chain combines TRBV14 with TRBJ2-3, with D possibly TRBD1 on 5 matching bases. CDR1 SGHDN and CDR2 FVKESK come from the germline V gene. This CDR3 contains 16 residues. Trimming removed 1 base at V and 2 bases at J, with 13 bases between. CDR3 amino acids: CASSQVGLGYTDTQYF. CDR3 nucleotide sequence: TGTGCCAGCAGCCAAGTGGGGCTAGGATACACAGATACGCAGTATTTT.

This sequence joins TRBV6-1 and TRBJ1-6; D is perhaps TRBD1 (5 bases). V lost 5 bases and J lost 14, with 22 bases in between. The germline V gene has CDR1 MNHNS and CDR2 SASEGT. CDR3 length: 15 residues. The CDR3, as DNA: TGTGCCAGCAGTACGATCCGGGCCCAGGGATTCACCCTCCACTTT. This translates into CASSTIRAQGFTLHF.

V and J are TRBV4-3 and TRBJ2-2; D uncertain. Looked up from germline, CDR1 is LGHNA and CDR2 is YSLEER. This CDR3 has 16 residues. The germline V and J ends were trimmed by 1 base and 1 base, with 10 bases remaining between them. CDR3 loop: CASSQAGLMNTGELFF. For the CDR3, the DNA is TGCGCCAGCAGCCAAGCGGGCCTAATGAACACCGGGGAGCTGTTTTTT.

This clonotype was seen repeatedly, ten times or more. This chain links TRBV25-1 with TRBJ2-3; 7 bases are a match to TRBD2. CDR3 length: 16 amino acids. V shed 3 bases, J shed 4 bases, and the junction held 10 bases outside the gene matches. Germline CDR1 MGHDK, CDR2 SYGVNS. This CDR3 reads CASSDREGLKSDTQYF. The CDR3 DNA follows: TGTGCCAGCAGTGACAGGGAGGGACTCAAGTCAGATACGCAGTATTTT.

The chain uses TRBV9 and TRBJ1-2, with no clear D. With 1 base removed from V and 5 bases from J, the gap between germline ends came to 12 bases. The CDR3 consists of 14 residues. Germline CDR1 and CDR2: SGDLS and YYNGEE. CDR3 bases: TGTGCCAGCAGCGTACGGGGAAATCCATATGGCTACACCTTC. Translating it yields CASSVRGNPYGYTF.

Note on this clonotype: Its ends do not fully match the called genes, so a read error is possible. V usage is TRBV2 and J usage is TRBJ1-3, with TRBD1 identical over 12 bases. Germline loops: CDR1 SNHLY, CDR2 FYNNEI. CDR3 length: 14 amino acids. In nucleotides, the CDR3 is TGTGCCAGCGGGGGACAGGGGGCTGGAAACACCATGTATTTT. It encodes CASGGQGAGNTMYF.

This clonotype was detected only a few times. V is TRBV12-3 or TRBV12-4 and J is TRBJ2-5; 8 nucleotides agree with TRBD1. CDR3 length equals 16 residues. The J segment lost 5 bases and the V segment lost 0 bases, leaving 8 bases of the junction unmatched. CDR3 region: CASSLAQGDRLETQYF. Here the CDR3 DNA reads TGTGCCAGCAGTTTAGCGCAAGGGGACAGGCTGGAGACCCAGTACTTC.

This clonotype was seen many times. J is TRBJ1-2 and V is TRBV28; 7 bases agree with TRBD1. The trim removed 3 bases at V and 4 bases at J, leaving 8 bases unmatched. CDR1 is MDHEN, CDR2 SYDVKM, per germline. The CDR3 has 15 residues. The CDR3 reads CASSLGLGQVYGYTF. The CDR3 DNA reads as TGTGCCAGCAGTTTGGGCCTCGGACAGGTCTATGGCTACACCTTC.

The J gene is TRBJ2-1, the V gene TRBV10-3, with D hard to call. The V gene's germline CDR1 is ENHRY and CDR2 SYGVKD. Trimming took off 5 bases at V and 1 base at J, with 12 bases between the two ends. The CDR3 extends over 15 amino acids. The CDR3 nucleotides read TGTGCCATCAGTTCTGAGAAAGCTTCCTACAATGAGCAGTTCTTC. It specifies CAISSEKASYNEQFF.

This clonotype was detected many times. The rearrangement joins TRBV30 to TRBJ2-3, with a tentative D call TRBD2 (5 bases). There are 14 residues in the CDR3. Germline V gene lookup returns CDR1 GTSNPN and CDR2 SVGIG (reference sequence). V lost 2 bases and J lost 0, with 9 bases in between. The CDR3, as DNA: TGTGCCTGGAGTCCCTGGACTAGCACAGATACGCAGTATTTT. It encodes CAWSPWTSTDTQYF.

To note about this clonotype: This could be a read error, since a much larger clone is one nucleotide away. The rearrangement links TRBV20-1 to TRBJ2-2, with D possibly being TRBD2 (5 bases). From germline, CDR1 is DFQATT and CDR2 SNEGSKA (reference sequence). The CDR3 length is 13 residues. V lost 3 bases and J 1 base, leaving 6 bases between the germline ends. As DNA, the CDR3 is TGCAGTGCTAGCGGGATGAACACCGGGGAGCTGTTTTTT. Translated: CSASGMNTGELFF.

CDR3 nucleotides: TGTGCCAGCAGTTTACCGGGACATTCCTACAATGAGCAGTTCTTC. Its translation: CASSLPGHSYNEQFF. The chain uses TRBV27 and TRBJ2-1, with D possibly TRBD1 on 6 matching bases. Between the trimmed V and J ends, which lost 2 bases and 1 base, there was a span of 9 bases. This CDR3 contains 15 residues. From germline, CDR1 is MNHEY and CDR2 SMNVEV (reference sequence).

In DNA form, the CDR3 reads TGTGCCAGCAATGCCAGGGGTAAGGCTAATGAAAAACTGTTTTTT. This sequence encodes CASNARGKANEKLFF. The genes are TRBV9 and TRBJ1-4; D is perhaps TRBD1 (6 bases). Germline V CDR1 and CDR2: SGDLS, YYNGEE. Trimming shortened V by 6 bases and J by 3 bases, and 15 bases separated the two germline ends. The CDR3 has 15 residues.

Worth noting for this clonotype: This may stem from a read error, because a much larger clone lies one nucleotide away. V gene TRBV7-9 combines with J gene TRBJ2-7; weak D call: TRBD1 (6 bases). V was clipped by 9 bases and J by 2 bases, with 20 bases between them. The CDR3 length is 15 residues. The germline V gene encodes CDR1 SEHNR and CDR2 FQNEAQ (reference sequence). The CDR3 loop reads CARSLGQGTAYEQYF. In DNA form, the CDR3 reads TGTGCCAGGAGTTTGGGCCAGGGGACGGCCTACGAGCAGTACTTC.

The chain has TRBV6-1 and TRBJ2-7, with 13 bases identical to TRBD2. Germline lookup yields CDR1 MNHNS and CDR2 SASEGT. The CDR3 loop spans 14 amino acids. V gave up 7 bases and J gave up 1 base; unmatched junction bases: 1. CDR3 region: CASKGLAGSYEQYF. For the CDR3, the DNA is TGTGCCAGCAAGGGACTAGCGGGATCCTACGAGCAGTACTTC.

This clonotype was counted at least ten times. This chain connects TRBV7-2 to TRBJ2-4; 7 nucleotides agree with TRBD2. J gave up 6 bases and V 4 bases, and 15 bases lay outside the gene matches. CDR3 length: 17 residues. Germline CDR1 is SGHTA and CDR2 is FQGNSA. DNA of the CDR3: TGTGCCAGCAGCTCCCCGCGCGGACGGGGGGACGGAAACATTCAGTACTTC. Its protein is CASSSPRGRGDGNIQYF.

The sample holds a few counts of this clonotype. V gene TRBV9 combines with J gene TRBJ2-7; 7 bases are a match to TRBD1. After removal of 4 bases from V and 11 bases from J, the junction contained 9 bases not matched to a gene. Germline-derived CDR1 and CDR2 are SGDLS and YYNGEE. The CDR3 extends over 12 amino acids. The CDR3 sequence is CASSPAEGQEYF. DNA for the CDR3: TGTGCCAGCAGCCCCGCCGAAGGACAGGAGTACTTC.

This clonotype was seen a few times. This sequence joins TRBV28 and TRBJ2-7; 8 bases map to TRBD2. The J segment lost 7 bases and the V segment lost 8 bases, leaving 4 bases of the junction unmatched. There are 11 residues in the CDR3. Per the germline V gene, CDR1 is MDHEN and CDR2 is SYDVKM. The CDR3 nucleotides are TGTGCCAGCCGGGGGGGGGCAGAGCAGTACTTC. Its protein is CASRGGAEQYF.

This clonotype was counted many times. The gene calls are TRBV12-3 or TRBV12-4 and TRBJ2-7; no clear D gene. V lost 5 bases, J lost 5 bases, and 13 bases lay in between. The CDR3 is 13 amino acids. The DNA for the CDR3 is TGTGCCAGCAGTGTAGACGAGGCCCACGAGCAGTACTTC. Translated: CASSVDEAHEQYF.

Turning to this clonotype: This may be a read error: a much more frequent sequence differs by one nucleotide. V gene TRBV9 combines with J gene TRBJ2-6; 8 bases agree with TRBD1. Per germline, CDR1 SGDLS and CDR2 YYNGEE. There are 16 residues in the CDR3. The CDR3 is CASSPHRGSGTNVLTF. Written as DNA, the CDR3 is TGTGCCAGCAGCCCCCACAGGGGGTCTGGGACCAACGTCCTGACTTTC.

This clonotype was counted at least ten times. V and J are TRBV4-3 and TRBJ2-1; D unresolved. Deletions cut 5 bases from V and 0 bases from J, with 8 bases between. The CDR3 covers 14 residues. Per germline, CDR1 LGHNA and CDR2 YSLEER. CDR3 in DNA: TGCGCCAGCAGCGATACCAGCTCCTACAATGAGCAGTTCTTC. Translation gives CASSDTSSYNEQFF.

This clonotype has a handful of counts. V and J are TRBV13 and TRBJ2-1; D uncertain. CDR3 length: 17 amino acids. Germline V CDR1 and CDR2: PRHDT, FYEKMQ (reference sequence). V lost 5 bases and J 0 bases, leaving 17 bases between the germline ends. CDR3 sequence: CASSPPSGHGSYNEQFF. Written as DNA, the CDR3 is TGTGCCAGCAGCCCCCCCTCCGGTCACGGCTCCTACAATGAGCAGTTCTTC.

This clonotype turned up a few times. The rearrangement links TRBV12-3 or TRBV12-4 to TRBJ2-7; 10 positions agree with TRBD2. The trim removed 8 bases at V and 3 bases at J, leaving 4 bases unmatched. CDR3 length: 13 amino acids. The CDR3 DNA sequence: TGTGCCAGCGGGACTAGCGCATACTACGAGCAGTACTTC. This encodes CASGTSAYYEQYF.

There are a few counts of this clonotype. This chain connects TRBV10-3 to TRBJ1-1; D not resolved. The CDR3 sequence is 13 residues long. V was trimmed by 0 bases and J by 11 bases, leaving 13 bases between them. Germline loops: CDR1 ENHRY, CDR2 SYGVKD. The DNA for the CDR3 is TGTGCCATCAGTGAGTCGTATAACGGTGCGGCTTTCTTT. Amino acids: CAISESYNGAAFF.

This clonotype was detected a few times. J is TRBJ2-2 and V is TRBV14, with unresolved D. V was trimmed by 0 bases and J by 6 bases, leaving 17 bases between them. Germline-derived CDR1 and CDR2 are SGHDN and FVKESK. CDR3 length: 17 amino acids. The CDR3 nucleotides are TGTGCCAGCAGCCAAGATCGGCCTCCCGCGTCTTCCGGGGAGCTGTTTTTT. Its protein product is CASSQDRPPASSGELFF. The whole variable domain, filled in from reference TRBV14 and TRBJ2-2, reads EAGVTQFPSHSVIEKGQTVTLRCDPISGHDNLYWYRRVMGKEIKFLLHFVKESKQDESGMPNNRFLAERTGGTYSTLKVQPAELEDSGVYFCASSQDRPPASSGELFFGEGSRLTVL.